This T cell receptor (beta chain) originates from a study of PD-1 blockade in classical Hodgkin lymphoma. Findings and limits, study-wide: Patients newly diagnosed and complete responders had comparable baseline diversity. A reduction in baseline TCR diversity was reportedly seen in newly diagnosed patients relative to healthy donors. The repertoire differences lack a defined cause, possibly disease activity or prior therapy. Patients who initiated nivolumab within 1 year of ASCT were excluded.

Every patient had relapsed following autologous stem cell transplantation, and cohorts differed in brentuximab vedotin exposure. Of note for this clone: Antigen unknown.

Sequenced by immunoSEQ multiplex PCR; TCRdb stores in-frame clones only, minus some. The sample shows fewer than 30,000 clones, 70% to 90% of them seen only once. The receptor was derived from a human donor with classical Hodgkin lymphoma. The material was peripheral blood mononuclear cells (PBMCs), obtained before the second cycle of nivolumab.

CDR3 DNA: TGTGCCAGCAGCCTAATAGGGGGCTCGGCACTAGCGGGGTTCGCAGATACGCAGTATTTT. Protein sequence: CASSLIGGSALAGFADTQYF. J is TRBJ2-3 and V is TRBV5-4; 10 positions agree with TRBD2. V was clipped by 4 bases and J by 4 bases; unmatched bases: 21. The CDR3 has 20 residues. Germline V gene sequence: CDR1 SGHNT, CDR2 YYREEE (reference sequence).